The 26 T cell receptor beta chains listed next were all sequenced from one sample in a study of blood T cells in healthy people across ages. Together with a sample-barcoded 5' primer, a J-beta primer mix was included in a second PCR lasting roughly 7 to 11 cycles. TCRdb re-derived calls from the 5' RACE reads in MiXCR, one entry per CDR3 protein. The sample lists about 1.6 million distinct CDR3 sequences, 30% to 35% occurring once. What was sequenced was blood. These receptors originate from a woman in her 30s in good health.

This chain connects TRBV7-8 to TRBJ2-2, with 11 bases matching TRBD1. The CDR3 extends over 17 amino acids. Germline V gene data show CDR1 as SGHVS and CDR2 as FQNEAQ. The V gene end was trimmed by 5 bases and the J gene end by 3 bases; junction bases not matched to a gene: 8. CDR3 DNA sequence: TGTGCCAGCAGCACCATAGGGGACAGGGGGGACACCGGGGAGCTGTTTTTT. Translation: CASSTIGDRGDTGELFF.

The V gene is TRBV20-1, the J gene TRBJ2-2, with D perhaps TRBD1 or TRBD2 (6 bases each). CDR1 is DFQATT and CDR2 is SNEGSKA in the germline V gene (reference sequence). The germline V and J ends were trimmed by 1 base and 4 bases, with 16 bases remaining between them. The CDR3 contains 16 residues. CDR3: CSARGGLLGGTGELFF. CDR3 in DNA: TGCAGTGCTAGAGGGGGGCTACTCGGGGGCACCGGGGAGCTGTTTTTT.

This clonotype was counted between two and nine times. The genes are TRBV11-2 and TRBJ2-5; 7 positions agree with TRBD2. Germline V CDR1 and CDR2: SGHAT, FQNNGV. This CDR3 has 18 residues. J lost 2 bases, V lost 4 bases, and 16 bases had no gene match. The chain's CDR3 is CASSSRALWRGTQETQYF. CDR3 coding DNA: TGTGCCAGCAGCTCTAGGGCCCTCTGGCGGGGGACTCAAGAGACCCAGTACTTC.

The chain links TRBV10-1 to TRBJ2-5, with 11 bases aligning to TRBD2. The germline gives CDR1 WNHNN, CDR2 SYGVQD (reference sequence). The CDR3 spans 18 residues. Trimming at V came to 0 bases and at J to 4 bases, leaving 10 bases not matched to a gene. DNA of the CDR3: TGCGCCAGCAGTGAGTCGACGGCGCTAGCGGGAGGTGGAGAGACCCAGTACTTC. Residues: CASSESTALAGGGETQYF.

The chain recombines TRBV2 with TRBJ1-2; 7 positions match TRBD1. Germline V gives CDR1 SNHLY, CDR2 FYNNEI. The CDR3 sequence is 16 residues long. V shed 5 bases, J shed 4 bases, and the junction held 13 bases outside the gene matches. The CDR3 DNA is TGTGCCAGCAGTCTAACGAGACAGGGTAGTCCCTATGGCTACACCTTC. Translating it yields CASSLTRQGSPYGYTF. Variable domain in full (rest from reference TRBV2 and TRBJ1-2): EPEVTQTPSHQVTQMGQEVILRCVPISNHLYFYWYRQILGQKVEFLVSFYNNEISEKSEIFDDQFSVERPDGSNFTLKIRSTKLEDSAMYFCASSLTRQGSPYGYTFGSGTRLTVV.

The chain employs TRBV29-1 and TRBJ1-1; TRBD1 aligns across 10 bases. Germline CDR1 is SQVTM and CDR2 is ANQGSEA. Germline trimming cut 4 bases from V and 5 bases from J; bases unmatched to any gene: 7. The CDR3 sequence is 14 residues long. The CDR3 nucleotides are TGCAGCGTTGGCCCGGACAGGGGGTGGACTGAAGCTTTCTTT. Translating gives CSVGPDRGWTEAFF.

V gene TRBV3-1 combines with J gene TRBJ1-2; no clear D gene. The length of the CDR3 is 11 residues. V was shortened by 2 bases and J by 12 bases, with 10 bases between the two germline ends. Per the germline V gene, CDR1 is LGHDT and CDR2 is YNNKEL (reference sequence). The CDR3 reads CASSQKGGHTF. In nucleotides, the CDR3 is TGTGCCAGCAGCCAAAAAGGAGGCCACACCTTC.

There are a few counts of this clonotype. V usage is TRBV20-1 and J usage is TRBJ1-2, with D perhaps TRBD1 (6 bases). CDR1 and CDR2 from the germline V gene are DFQATT and SNEGSKA (reference sequence). The CDR3 extends over 12 amino acids. The V end was cut by 5 bases, the J end by 6 bases, with 13 bases between. This CDR3 is CSAPKGGNGYTF. For the CDR3, the DNA is TGCAGTGCTCCCAAGGGGGGGAATGGCTACACCTTC.

V usage is TRBV20-1 and J usage is TRBJ2-1; the D gene is possibly TRBD1 (6 bases). This CDR3 region has 17 residues. The germline V gene has CDR1 DFQATT and CDR2 SNEGSKA (reference sequence). Trimming took 0 bases from V and 4 from J, leaving 19 bases between them. The CDR3 loop reads CSARDGEGVGRYNEQFF. CDR3 coding DNA: TGCAGTGCTAGAGATGGCGAGGGGGTTGGTCGGTACAATGAGCAGTTCTTC.

This chain joins TRBV29-1 and TRBJ2-7; possibly TRBD1 for D (7 bases). V was clipped by 8 bases and J by 2 bases, with 13 bases between them. The CDR3 contains 12 residues. Germline lookup yields CDR1 SQVTM and CDR2 ANQGSEA. Here the CDR3 reads CSTGEDPYEQYF. CDR3 nucleotide sequence: TGCAGCACAGGGGAGGATCCCTACGAGCAGTACTTC.

This clonotype appeared a few times. This sequence joins TRBV29-1 and TRBJ1-1, with D possibly matching TRBD1 (5 bases). This CDR3 region has 14 residues. Deletions cut 6 bases from V and 0 bases from J, with 14 bases between. Germline V lookup: CDR1 SQVTM, CDR2 ANQGSEA. CDR3 nucleotide sequence: TGCAGCGTCCCTCGGGGCCTGATGAACACTGAAGCTTTCTTT. As protein: CSVPRGLMNTEAFF.

The J gene is TRBJ2-7, the V gene TRBV6-1, with D unclear. Germline assignment: CDR1 MNHNS and CDR2 SASEGT. V was cut by 3 bases and J by 7 bases, with 19 bases left in between. The CDR3 extends over 15 amino acids. CDR3 residues: CASSDGSASYNEQYF. CDR3 in DNA: TGTGCCAGCAGTGATGGAAGCGCCTCCTACAATGAGCAGTACTTC.

This clonotype was seen ten or more times. One end of the junction fails to match germline, which may point to a read error. The chain recombines TRBV5-1 with TRBJ2-2; a weak D match, TRBD2 (5 bases). From germline, CDR1 is SGHRS and CDR2 YFSETQ. This CDR3 contains 14 residues. CDR3 sequence (DNA): TGTGCCAGCAGCTCGGACTCATACACCGGGGAGCTGTTTTTT. Translating gives CASSSDSYTGELFF.

This chain joins TRBV3-1 and TRBJ2-2, with TRBD2 matching 7 bases. Germline CDR1 is LGHDT and CDR2 is YNNKEL (reference sequence). The CDR3 sequence is 14 residues long. V gave up 0 bases and J gave up 6 bases; unmatched junction bases: 1. For the CDR3, the DNA is TGTGCCAGCAGCCAAGAGGGAGGGGCCGGGGAGCTGTTTTTT. This codes for CASSQEGGAGELFF.

The chain employs TRBV12-3 or TRBV12-4 and TRBJ2-1; TRBD1 matches 7 bases. The CDR3 sequence is 15 residues long. V dropped 7 bases and J dropped 5; count of bases not matched to a gene: 11. The CDR3 loop is CASTPTGSPHNEQFF. Written as DNA, the CDR3 is TGTGCCAGCACGCCGACAGGGTCTCCCCACAATGAGCAGTTCTTC.

CDR3 loop: CASSFTEGSYNEQYF. The CDR3 DNA is TGCGCCAGCAGCTTCACAGAGGGCTCCTACAATGAGCAGTACTTC. The rearrangement uses TRBV5-1 and TRBJ2-1; possible D gene TRBD2, 5 bases. With the DNA end fitting TRBJ2-7 better, the J assignment may be wrong. This CDR3 region has 15 residues. CDR1 and CDR2 (germline): SGHRS, YFSETQ.

Here the CDR3 DNA reads TGTGCCAGCAACCCTTCAGCGGGAGGGCCCTACGAGCAGTACTTC. This sequence encodes CASNPSAGGPYEQYF. V is TRBV6-1 and J is TRBJ2-7; TRBD2 aligns across 10 bases. CDR1 MNHNS and CDR2 SASEGT come from the germline V gene. V trimming: 7 bases; J trimming: 2 bases; junction bases outside the gene matches: 8. The CDR3 spans 15 residues.

This clonotype was observed a handful of times. The chain combines TRBV6-5 with TRBJ1-2; D is possibly TRBD1 (5 bases). Germline V gene data show CDR1 as MNHEY and CDR2 as SVGAGI. The CDR3 is 13 residues long. Trimming cost V 8 bases and J 4 bases, with 14 bases left between them. The CDR3 DNA follows: TGTGCCAGCCGCTCGGACAAGAGCTATGGCTACACCTTC. Translated, it gives CASRSDKSYGYTF.

This clonotype was picked up a small number of times. The V and J genes are TRBV2 and TRBJ2-3; TRBD2 agrees at 7 bases. This CDR3 comprises 13 residues. Germline V gene sequence: CDR1 SNHLY, CDR2 FYNNEI. Trimming cost V 8 bases and J 4 bases; bases outside gene matches: 6. CDR3 bases: TGTGCCAGCGGGGGGGGGACGGCAGATACGCAGTATTTT. Translation gives CASGGGTADTQYF.

The V gene is TRBV20-1, the J gene TRBJ2-7; D is unresolved. The CDR3 loop spans 13 amino acids. V gave up 2 bases and J gave up 7 bases, with 15 bases separating them. Per the germline V gene, CDR1 is DFQATT and CDR2 is SNEGSKA (reference sequence). In DNA, the CDR3 is TGCAGTGCTAGAAAGCCACCAGAGGAGGAGCAGTACTTC. The encoded protein is CSARKPPEEEQYF.

V and J are TRBV7-2 and TRBJ2-1; the D is unclear. The CDR3 runs to 16 residues. Trimming left V 2 bases short and J 0 bases short, with 11 bases between. CDR1 and CDR2 (germline): SGHTA, FQGNSA. CDR3 nucleotide sequence: TGTGCCAGCAGCTTAATTACGGGCCTCTCCTACAATGAGCAGTTCTTC. It encodes CASSLITGLSYNEQFF.

The chain recombines TRBV28 with TRBJ1-2; D uncertain. CDR1 and CDR2 (germline): MDHEN, SYDVKM. This CDR3 has 12 residues. The germline V and J ends were trimmed by 7 bases and 4 bases, with 10 bases remaining between them. CDR3 in DNA: TGTGCCAGCACCGAAACCTCCTATGGCTACACCTTC. Translated, it gives CASTETSYGYTF.

This clonotype was seen repeatedly, ten times or more. The genes are TRBV4-1 and TRBJ2-1, with a tentative D call TRBD1 (7 bases). The V gene lost 1 base and the J gene lost 8 bases, with 18 bases spanning the gap. CDR1 and CDR2 (germline): MGHRA, YSYEKL. This CDR3 is 16 amino acids long. CDR3 bases: TGCGCCAGCAGCCAAGGTGGCAGGGGGGTGAGCGATGAGCAGTTCTTC. Translating gives CASSQGGRGVSDEQFF.

This clonotype has only a few counts. V and J are TRBV7-6 and TRBJ1-5; maybe TRBD1 (6 bases). The CDR3 contains 15 residues. V was trimmed by 0 bases and J by 6 bases, leaving 12 bases between them. CDR1 and CDR2 from the germline V gene are SGHVS and FNYEAQ. The CDR3 DNA sequence: TGTGCCAGCAGCTTAGCGGACAGCCCAGTTCAGCCCCAGCATTTT. Amino acids: CASSLADSPVQPQHF.

The chain has TRBV12-3 or TRBV12-4 and TRBJ2-3, with 7 bases that match TRBD1. The CDR3 sequence is 15 residues long. The V gene end was trimmed by 2 bases and the J gene end by 1 base; junction bases not matched to a gene: 3. CDR3 DNA sequence: TGTGCCAGCAGTTTATTAGGACAGGGCACAGATACGCAGTATTTT. Its translation is CASSLLGQGTDTQYF.

The chain carries TRBV29-1 and TRBJ2-4; D is ambiguous. The J call may not be correct, given that the DNA end is closer to TRBJ2-7. Germline CDR1 and CDR2: SQVTM and ANQGSEA. The CDR3 consists of 11 residues. The CDR3: CSVEESHEQYF. CDR3 DNA sequence: TGCAGCGTTGAAGAATCCCACGAGCAGTACTTC.